The 31 T cell receptor beta chains below were found in one sample sequenced in a study of CD8+ T cells in alopecia areata. The treatment denotes: oral pan-JAK inhibitor, 5-10 mg twice daily. TCR sequencing used cDNA made by reverse transcription of extracted RNA. Assay used: immunoSEQ multiplex PCR; TCRdb lists only in-frame clones, some missing. The table includes roughly 210,000 clones, 43% detected once. The material was CD4+ T cells sorted from blood, obtained around week 37, from a patient treated with tofacitinib. These TCRs come from a human donor with alopecia areata.

V is TRBV5-6 and J is TRBJ2-5; 10 bases map to TRBD2. In germline, CDR1 is SGHDT, CDR2 YYEEEE. V lost 4 bases, J lost 5 bases, and 11 bases stayed unmatched. This CDR3 region has 16 residues. CDR3 region: CASSLPLAGGSETQYF. CDR3 nucleotides: TGTGCCAGCAGCCTACCGTTAGCGGGAGGTAGCGAGACCCAGTACTTC.

This clone was recorded a few times. The chain recombines TRBV7-6 with TRBJ2-5, with 9 bases matching TRBD2. This CDR3 is built from 15 residues. In germline, CDR1 is SGHVS, CDR2 FNYEAQ. Trimming cost V 5 bases and J 7 bases; bases outside gene matches: 11. CDR3 DNA sequence: TGTGCCAGCAGCGTAGGTGGTAGCGGGAGTGGGACCCAGTACTTC. Protein product: CASSVGGSGSGTQYF.

The chain links TRBV5-1 to TRBJ2-5; no firm D call. From germline, CDR1 is SGHRS and CDR2 YFSETQ. CDR3 size: 13 residues. V gave up 4 bases and J gave up 2 bases, with 9 bases separating them. Written as DNA, the CDR3 is TGCGCCAGCAGCCCCCAACGGCAAGAGACCCAGTACTTC. This sequence encodes CASSPQRQETQYF.

V is TRBV27 and J is TRBJ2-7, with 12 bases aligning to TRBD2. The CDR3 length is 15 residues. Trimming removed 4 bases from V and 7 bases from J; junction bases left unmatched: 8. Germline CDR1 is MNHEY and CDR2 is SMNVEV (reference sequence). The CDR3 protein is CASSSGLAGSREQYF. The DNA of the CDR3 is TGTGCCAGCAGTTCCGGACTAGCGGGATCACGAGAGCAGTACTTC.

The rearrangement joins TRBV30 to TRBJ1-2; tentatively, D is TRBD1 (5 bases). Trimming left V 3 bases short and J 4 bases short, with 15 bases between. The CDR3 covers 14 residues. Germline loops: CDR1 GTSNPN, CDR2 SVGIG (reference sequence). The CDR3, as DNA: TGTGCCTGGAGGGCCAGACAGAGATCCTATGGCTACACCTTC. This translates into CAWRARQRSYGYTF.

The DNA of the CDR3 is TGTGCCAGCAGCCAAGACCTCGGCGGGGCAGATACGCAGTATTTT. This gives the protein CASSQDLGGADTQYF. The V gene is TRBV4-2, the J gene TRBJ2-3; D might be TRBD2 (6 bases). The CDR3 runs 15 residues. Between the trimmed V and J ends, which lost 0 bases and 4 bases, there was a span of 11 bases. Germline assignment: CDR1 LGHNA and CDR2 YNFKEQ.

This clone was detected only a few times. The chain joins TRBV4-3 to TRBJ1-4, with unresolved D. Germline V gene data show CDR1 as LGHNA and CDR2 as YSLEER. The CDR3 consists of 16 residues. The germline V and J ends were trimmed by 5 bases and 4 bases, with 17 bases remaining between them. The CDR3 coding sequence is TGCGCCAGCAGCTACATTCTAGCGAGGTTTAATGAAAAACTGTTTTTT. Amino acid sequence: CASSYILARFNEKLFF.

This clone was observed a single time. The rearrangement links TRBV7-3 to TRBJ2-3, with D hard to call. The CDR3 is 13 residues long. Germline loops: CDR1 SGHTA, CDR2 FQGTGA. V was shortened by 5 bases and J by 1 base, with 7 bases between the two germline ends. The CDR3 DNA reads TGTGCCAGCAGCCCCGACGGCACAGATACGCAGTATTTT. This gives the protein CASSPDGTDTQYF. The variable domain in full, completed from reference TRBV7-3 and TRBJ2-3, reads GAGVSQTPSNKVTEKGKYVELRCDPISGHTALYWYRQSLGQGPEFLIYFQGTGAADDSGLPNDRFFAVRPEGSVSTLKIQRTERGDSAVYLCASSPDGTDTQYFGPGTRLTVL.

The chain uses TRBV11-3 and TRBJ2-3; 9 bases fit TRBD1. The germline V gene encodes CDR1 SGHNT and CDR2 YENEEA. V was pared by 4 bases and J by 3 bases, with 5 bases of the junction left unmatched. The CDR3 has 15 residues. The CDR3 region has the DNA TGTGCCAGCAGCTATGGACAGGGGTCGACAGATACGCAGTATTTT. Translation: CASSYGQGSTDTQYF.

This clone was detected once. V and J are TRBV4-2 and TRBJ2-2; weak D call: TRBD1 (5 bases). V dropped 3 bases and J dropped 5 bases, with 13 bases sitting between them. CDR1 is LGHNA and CDR2 is YNFKEQ in the germline V gene. There are 15 residues in the CDR3. CDR3 bases: TGTGCCAGCAGCCATCCCTCGCAGGGAACCGGGGAGCTGTTTTTT. Translating it yields CASSHPSQGTGELFF.

This clone has only one observation. The chain joins TRBV5-6 to TRBJ2-7, with D possibly TRBD2 on 6 matching bases. The CDR3 sequence is 15 residues long. V gave up 1 base and J gave up 0 bases, with 11 bases separating them. From germline, CDR1 is SGHDT and CDR2 YYEEEE. The CDR3 region has the DNA TGTGCCAGCAGCTTGAATCCGGGAGTCTCCTACGAGCAGTACTTC. Translated: CASSLNPGVSYEQYF.

This chain connects TRBV27 to TRBJ2-5; D possibly corresponds to TRBD1 (5 bases). Germline lookup yields CDR1 MNHEY and CDR2 SMNVEV (reference sequence). The CDR3 sequence is 15 residues long. Trimming stripped 4 bases from V and 0 bases from J, with 12 bases between. Here the CDR3 DNA reads TGTGCCAGCAGTTCTAGGGGAATGTACCAAGAGACCCAGTACTTC. Translated, it gives CASSSRGMYQETQYF.

This clone has more than one count but fewer than ten. J is TRBJ2-1 and V is TRBV2, with 7 positions matching TRBD2. Unmatched junction bases numbered 4, after V lost 6 bases and J lost 5 bases. Germline CDR1 SNHLY, CDR2 FYNNEI. The CDR3 loop spans 13 amino acids. Here the CDR3 DNA reads TGTGCCAGCAGGAGGACTAGTGACAATGAGCAGTTCTTC. It encodes CASRRTSDNEQFF.

The chain couples TRBV7-2 to TRBJ2-5; D is possibly TRBD1 (5 bases). Germline V gene data show CDR1 as SGHTA and CDR2 as FQGNSA. CDR3 size: 14 residues. The V gene lost 1 base and the J gene lost 0 bases, with 6 bases spanning the gap. This CDR3 reads CASSLGQHQETQYF. The CDR3 nucleotides are TGTGCCAGCAGCTTAGGACAGCACCAAGAGACCCAGTACTTC.

This sequence joins TRBV29-1 and TRBJ2-2, with 7 bases aligning to TRBD2. Trimming took 8 bases from V and 6 from J; bases not matched to a gene: 9. This CDR3 has 13 residues. CDR1 and CDR2 (germline): SQVTM, ANQGSEA. The CDR3 region is CSSNTGGSGELFF. CDR3 DNA sequence: TGCAGCTCCAACACGGGGGGTTCCGGGGAGCTGTTTTTT.

This clone was observed a single time. The genes are TRBV7-6 and TRBJ1-2; D is unclear. The V end was cut by 6 bases, the J end by 1 base, with 9 bases between. The germline V gene encodes CDR1 SGHVS and CDR2 FNYEAQ. This CDR3 is 13 amino acids long. The CDR3: CASRLGSNYGYTF. DNA of the CDR3: TGTGCCAGCAGGCTGGGCAGTAACTATGGCTACACCTTC. Full variable domain (missing parts from reference TRBV7-6 and TRBJ1-2): GAGVSQSPRYKVTKRGQDVALRCDPISGHVSLYWYRQALGQGPEFLTYFNYEAQQDKSGLPNDRFSAERPEGSISTLTIQRTEQRDSAMYRCASRLGSNYGYTFGSGTRLTVV.

This clone was picked up a small number of times. The V call is TRBV29-1, the J call TRBJ2-4; 9 bases fit TRBD1. Germline CDR1 reads SQVTM; CDR2 reads ANQGSEA. This CDR3 spans 13 amino acids. After removal of 3 bases from V and 6 bases from J, the junction contained 3 bases not matched to a gene. The CDR3 spells CSVDLGQGNIQYF. CDR3 coding DNA: TGCAGCGTTGATCTGGGACAGGGAAACATTCAGTACTTC.

This chain connects TRBV30 to TRBJ2-1; 12 bases line up with TRBD2. CDR1 GTSNPN and CDR2 SVGIG come from the germline V gene (reference sequence). This CDR3 is 15 amino acids long. Trimming took 2 bases from V and 8 from J; bases not matched to a gene: 7. The chain's CDR3 is CAWSLPSGRADEQFF. CDR3 bases: TGTGCCTGGAGTCTGCCTAGCGGGAGGGCCGATGAGCAGTTCTTC.

The V gene is TRBV7-2, the J gene TRBJ2-3, with 7 bases aligning to TRBD1. In germline, CDR1 is SGHTA, CDR2 FQGNSA. This CDR3 comprises 15 residues. V was pared by 5 bases and J by 4 bases, with 9 bases of the junction left unmatched. This chain's CDR3 is CASSRDRVVSDTQYF. The CDR3 region has the DNA TGTGCCAGCAGCCGCGACAGGGTAGTGTCAGATACGCAGTATTTT. Full variable domain (missing parts from reference TRBV7-2 and TRBJ2-3): GAGVSQSPSNKVTEKGKDVELRCDPISGHTALYWYRQSLGQGLEFLIYFQGNSAPDKSGLPSDRFSAERTGGSVSTLTIQRTQQEDSAVYLCASSRDRVVSDTQYFGPGTRLTVL.

This clone was counted between two and nine times. The chain has TRBV15 and TRBJ1-1; D uncertain. The V gene lost 2 bases and the J gene lost 7 bases, with 20 bases spanning the gap. Germline CDR1 LNHNV, CDR2 YYDKDF (reference sequence). This CDR3 spans 16 amino acids. Written as DNA, the CDR3 is TGTGCCACCAGCAGAAACGGAGTAGGTTGGAAGGGTGAAGCTTTCTTT. This gives the protein CATSRNGVGWKGEAFF.

This clone was counted only a few times. The chain combines TRBV2 with TRBJ2-2, with D maybe TRBD2 (6 bases). CDR1 and CDR2 (germline): SNHLY, FYNNEI. Trimming left V 6 bases short and J 4 bases short, with 15 bases between. CDR3 length equals 15 residues. Written as DNA, the CDR3 is TGTGCCAGCAGCAAAACGACTAGACCCACCGGGGAGCTGTTTTTT. Translated, it gives CASSKTTRPTGELFF. Based on the CDR3 plus reference TRBV2 and TRBJ2-2, the full variable domain is EPEVTQTPSHQVTQMGQEVILRCVPISNHLYFYWYRQILGQKVEFLVSFYNNEISEKSEIFDDQFSVERPDGSNFTLKIRSTKLEDSAMYFCASSKTTRPTGELFFGEGSRLTVL.

The table lists this clone with a few counts. The identical CDR3 is also encoded by other nucleotide sequences in the sample. The chain employs TRBV30 and TRBJ2-3; the D gene could be TRBD1 or TRBD2 (7 bases each). The CDR3 is 16 amino acids. Trimming shortened V by 2 bases and J by 0 bases, and 15 bases separated the two germline ends. Germline CDR1 is GTSNPN and CDR2 is SVGIG (reference sequence). CDR3 residues: CAWSSGTATSTDTQYF. The CDR3 bases are TGTGCCTGGAGTAGCGGGACAGCGACGAGCACAGATACGCAGTATTTT.

The chain links TRBV2 to TRBJ2-3; D is possibly TRBD1 (6 bases). V lost 8 bases and J lost 6, with 15 bases in between. Germline V CDR1 and CDR2: SNHLY, FYNNEI. The CDR3 is 13 residues long. The CDR3, as DNA: TGTGCCAGCGCCTGGGGGCGACCGGATACGCAGTATTTT. This translates into CASAWGRPDTQYF.

This clone was seen a few times. The rearrangement joins TRBV5-1 to TRBJ2-3; TRBD1 is a possible D gene (5 bases). V was pared by 3 bases and J by 4 bases, with 12 bases between. CDR3 length equals 14 residues. CDR1 and CDR2 from the germline V gene are SGHRS and YFSETQ. This CDR3 reads CASSSVEGADTQYF. Written as DNA, the CDR3 is TGCGCCAGCAGCTCCGTAGAAGGGGCAGATACGCAGTATTTT.

This clone came up a few times. This chain connects TRBV2 to TRBJ2-7; 10 bases are shared with TRBD1. Trimming at V came to 7 bases and at J to 3 bases, leaving 6 bases not matched to a gene. Germline CDR1 and CDR2: SNHLY and FYNNEI. The CDR3 sequence is 14 residues long. Here the CDR3 DNA reads TGTGCCAGCACCCGAGACAGGGGGCTCTACGAGCAGTACTTC. Protein: CASTRDRGLYEQYF.

This clone showed up just a few times. V usage is TRBV7-9 and J usage is TRBJ1-1; D is perhaps TRBD1 (6 bases). The V gene's germline CDR1 is SEHNR and CDR2 FQNEAQ (reference sequence). V dropped 0 bases and J dropped 4 bases, with 9 bases sitting between them. The CDR3 is 14 amino acids. The CDR3 loop is CASSLAGQLTEAFF. CDR3 nucleotide sequence: TGTGCCAGCAGCTTAGCAGGACAGCTCACTGAAGCTTTCTTT.

This sequence joins TRBV14 and TRBJ2-4; D remains unclear. CDR1 and CDR2 from the germline V gene are SGHDN and FVKESK. CDR3 size: 13 residues. The germline V and J ends were trimmed by 1 base and 6 bases, with 7 bases remaining between them. The CDR3 nucleotides read TGTGCCAGCAGCCAAGTCGGTACAAACATTCAGTACTTC. Protein sequence: CASSQVGTNIQYF.

This chain links TRBV4-1 with TRBJ1-1; D might be TRBD1 (5 bases). Deletions cut 4 bases from V and 7 bases from J, with 16 bases between. Germline V gene sequence: CDR1 MGHRA, CDR2 YSYEKL. The CDR3 extends over 14 amino acids. The CDR3 DNA is TGCGCCAGCAGCCCCTCCCGGGACTCCTTTGAAGCTTTCTTT. As protein: CASSPSRDSFEAFF.

This clone was found a few times. One end of the junction is discordant with germline, which a read error may explain. The rearrangement uses TRBV30 and TRBJ2-1; 8 nucleotides align to TRBD2. CDR3 size: 13 residues. CDR1 and CDR2 (germline): GTSNPN, SVGIG (reference sequence). The CDR3 sequence is CARSPTSGNEQFF. In nucleotides, the CDR3 is TGTGCCAGGAGCCCAACTAGCGGTAATGAGCAGTTCTTC.

The chain joins TRBV11-2 to TRBJ2-5; 10 nucleotides match TRBD2. The length of the CDR3 is 16 residues. V shed 6 bases and J 0 bases; nucleotides not matched to a gene: 7. CDR1 and CDR2 (germline): SGHAT, FQNNGV. CDR3 amino acids: CASRSATSGYQETQYF. CDR3 sequence (DNA): TGTGCCAGCAGGTCGGCGACTAGCGGGTACCAAGAGACCCAGTACTTC.

The chain combines TRBV5-1 with TRBJ1-1, with a tentative D call TRBD1 (6 bases). Germline V CDR1 and CDR2: SGHRS, YFSETQ. The CDR3 sequence is 16 residues long. Trimming stripped 4 bases from V and 0 bases from J, with 16 bases between. CDR3 in amino acids: CASSRTTDRMNTEAFF. CDR3 nucleotides: TGCGCCAGCAGCCGAACGACCGACAGGATGAACACTGAAGCTTTCTTT.